This T cell receptor (beta chain) came from a study of T-cell reconstitution after alpha-beta-depleted transplantation in children. Findings and limits, study-wide: Surviving recipient T cells and thymic progenitors produced the high day-60 TCRbeta diversity seen in some patients. About two months after transplant, alpha-beta T cells reportedly came from several hundred expanded graft clones.

The CDR3 has 15 amino acids. With V trimmed by 8 bases and J by 2 bases, 7 bases remained unmatched. In germline, CDR1 is MNHEY, CDR2 SVGEGT. For TCRbeta, the library was prepared with unique molecular identifiers. TCRdb re-derived calls from the PCR reads in MiXCR, one entry per CDR3 protein. The data show about 350,000 distinct CDR3 sequences, 15% to 20% seen once. This clonotype has just a few counts. The antigen is not known. The sequence was collected from a male patient aged 2 to 9 who had a stem cell transplant for acute lymphoblastic leukemia, so the T cells may come from the graft donor. This chain joins TRBV6-2 or TRBV6-3 and TRBJ2-3; 10 bases are a match to TRBD2. Sequences were derived from PBMCs, mostly from graft donor cells, sampled 360 days after TCRalphabeta/CD19-depleted stem cell transplant. The CDR3 sequence: CASGPTSGYTDTQYF. CDR3 nucleotide sequence: TGTGCCAGCGGACCGACTAGCGGGTACACAGATACGCAGTATTTT.